This TCR beta chain emerged from a study of OX40 agonist ivuxolimab in advanced cancers. About the research overall: Two patients with cutaneous melanoma and one with hepatocellular carcinoma, three in total, showed partial responses. Overall study findings and caveats: Near-lowest levels of clonal expansion characterized partial responders at 0.1-3.0 mg/kg. Still undetermined is the antigen specificity of the expanded peripheral T cells.

CDR3 length equals 14 residues. The V end lost 0 bases, the J end lost 8 bases, and 12 bases lay between the germline ends. CDR1 is MRHNA, CDR2 SNTAGT, per germline. Comments on this clone: No antigen is known for it.

Only in-frame clones appear in the TCRdb table, and some are missing; sequencing was by immunoSEQ multiplex PCR. The table has roughly 100,000 clones, 90% seen once. This TCR was sampled from an adult with an advanced solid tumor such as melanoma, head and neck, liver or kidney cancer. This specimen consisted of CD4+ or CD8+ T cells sorted from blood, obtained in a trial of the OX40 agonist ivuxolimab. The V gene is TRBV6-4, the J gene TRBJ2-3; D possibly corresponds to TRBD2 (5 bases). CDR3 region: CASSDSGSWGTQYF. Here the CDR3 DNA reads TGTGCCAGCAGTGACTCAGGGAGCTGGGGTACGCAGTATTTT.